These 31 T cell receptor beta chains share one sample of origin, sequenced in a study of cytomegalovirus exposure and HLA in healthy donors. It was with 60 Vbeta and 13 Jbeta primers that the PCR ran. The method was immunoSEQ multiplex PCR; TCRdb's version includes in-frame clones alone and lacks a portion of them. The sample has more than 100,000 clones, roughly three quarters seen once. The sequenced sample was PBMCs. The source of these receptors is a woman in her forties in good health and CMV-seronegative.

The V call is TRBV7-2, the J call TRBJ1-4; D remains unclear. Between the trimmed V and J ends, which lost 2 bases and 6 bases, there was a span of 16 bases. The length of the CDR3 is 16 residues. The germline V gene encodes CDR1 SGHTA and CDR2 FQGNSA. In DNA form, the CDR3 reads TGTGCCAGCAGCTTAAGTGGAGGCATCCTGGATGAAAAACTGTTTTTT. The encoded protein is CASSLSGGILDEKLFF.

CDR3 loop: CASLRTTGRNSPLHF. The CDR3 coding sequence is TGTGCCAGCCTGAGAACGACGGGGAGGAATTCACCCCTCCACTTT. This chain connects TRBV2 to TRBJ1-6; unclear D gene. V was cut by 8 bases and J by 7 bases, with 18 bases left in between. CDR3 size: 15 residues. The germline CDR1 and CDR2 sequences are SNHLY and FYNNEI.

The V gene is TRBV19, the J gene TRBJ2-3, with TRBD2 matching 7 bases. Trimming at V came to 10 bases and at J to 0 bases, leaving 13 bases not matched to a gene. The CDR3 has 16 amino acids. Per the germline V gene, CDR1 is LNHDA and CDR2 is SQIVND (reference sequence). CDR3 sequence (DNA): TGTGCCAACTTCCCCCCTCGGGAGGCTAGCACAGATACGCAGTATTTT. Its protein product is CANFPPREASTDTQYF.

V is TRBV6-6 and J is TRBJ2-2; TRBD2 might be the D (6 bases). V was shortened by 2 bases and J by 0 bases, with 10 bases between the two germline ends. This CDR3 has 16 amino acids. Germline lookup yields CDR1 MNHNY and CDR2 SVGAGI (reference sequence). The CDR3 DNA sequence: TGTGCCAGCAGTTACGCTCGGGGGACGAACACCGGGGAGCTGTTTTTT. Translating gives CASSYARGTNTGELFF.

The rearrangement links TRBV10-3 to TRBJ2-5; TRBD2 agrees at 10 bases. Unmatched junction bases numbered 4, after V lost 5 bases and J lost 1 base. Germline values: CDR1 ENHRY, CDR2 SYGVKD. CDR3 size: 15 residues. CDR3 nucleotides: TGTGCCATCAGTTTGAGCGGGGGGGTCCAAGAGACCCAGTACTTC. Translated, it gives CAISLSGGVQETQYF.

This chain links TRBV7-6 with TRBJ1-1; 10 bases match TRBD1. Germline V gene lookup returns CDR1 SGHVS and CDR2 FNYEAQ. V trimming: 1 base; J trimming: 3 bases; junction bases outside the gene matches: 2. There are 15 residues in the CDR3. CDR3 DNA: TGTGCCAGCAGCTTAGAGGGACAGGGGTACACTGAAGCTTTCTTT. Protein: CASSLEGQGYTEAFF.

The gene calls are TRBV27 and TRBJ2-3; 9 bases line up with TRBD1. The V segment lost 5 bases and the J segment 1 base; nucleotides outside the gene matches: 4. From germline, CDR1 is MNHEY and CDR2 SMNVEV (reference sequence). The CDR3 contains 15 residues. The CDR3 region is CASSAWTGGTDTQYF. In nucleotides, the CDR3 is TGTGCCAGCAGTGCATGGACAGGGGGCACAGATACGCAGTATTTT.

This sequence joins TRBV28 and TRBJ1-4, with D possibly matching TRBD1 (5 bases). Germline V gives CDR1 MDHEN, CDR2 SYDVKM. The CDR3 extends over 11 amino acids. Trimming left V 6 bases short and J 7 bases short, with 6 bases between. DNA for the CDR3: TGTGCCAGCAGGGGGGGTGAAAAACTGTTTTTT. This gives the protein CASRGGEKLFF.

This chain uses TRBV19 with TRBJ1-1; D gene ambiguous. V lost 10 bases to trimming and J lost 2 bases, with 8 bases between them. CDR3 length: 11 amino acids. The germline gives CDR1 LNHDA, CDR2 SQIVND (reference sequence). As DNA, the CDR3 is TGTGCCACCACAGCAAACACTGAAGCTTTCTTT. As protein: CATTANTEAFF.

This chain uses TRBV25-1 with TRBJ2-7; 9 bases align to TRBD1. Germline-derived CDR1 and CDR2 are MGHDK and SYGVNS. The CDR3 totals 16 residues. The V gene end was trimmed by 1 base and the J gene end by 1 base; junction bases not matched to a gene: 5. The CDR3 protein is CASSEWGTGQSYEQYF. DNA of the CDR3: TGTGCCAGCAGTGAATGGGGGACAGGGCAATCCTACGAGCAGTACTTC.

The V gene is TRBV19, the J gene TRBJ2-1; TRBD2 matches 11 bases. This CDR3 region has 16 residues. Germline CDR1 LNHDA, CDR2 SQIVND (reference sequence). J gave up 4 bases and V 5 bases, and 7 bases lay outside the gene matches. CDR3 loop: CASSDLAGGLYNEQFF. The CDR3 nucleotides are TGTGCCAGTAGTGATCTAGCGGGGGGCCTTTACAATGAGCAGTTCTTC.

The chain joins TRBV7-6 to TRBJ1-6, with D perhaps matching TRBD1 (6 bases). From germline, CDR1 is SGHVS and CDR2 FNYEAQ. Trimming removed 5 bases from V and 8 bases from J, with 10 bases in between. This CDR3 spans 13 amino acids. For the CDR3, the DNA is TGTGCCAGCAGCCTAGGGGGGGATTCACCCCTCCACTTT. Protein product: CASSLGGDSPLHF.

The chain employs TRBV5-5 and TRBJ2-7, with unresolved D. V lost 2 bases and J lost 3, with 9 bases in between. The length of the CDR3 is 13 residues. CDR1 and CDR2 (germline): SGHKS, YYEKEE (reference sequence). The CDR3 nucleotides read TGTGCCAGCAGCTTCCCCCCAGGCTACGAGCAGTACTTC. It codes for CASSFPPGYEQYF. Variable domain in full (rest from reference TRBV5-5 and TRBJ2-7): DAGVTQSPTHLIKTRGQQVTLRCSPISGHKSVSWYQQVLGQGPQFIFQYYEKEERGRGNFPDRFSARQFPNYSSELNVNALLLGDSALYLCASSFPPGYEQYFGPGTRLTVT.

The rearrangement links TRBV10-3 to TRBJ1-1, with 7 bases lining up with TRBD1. This CDR3 comprises 13 residues. Germline V gene data show CDR1 as ENHRY and CDR2 as SYGVKD. Trimming removed 5 bases from V and 3 bases from J; junction bases left unmatched: 3. DNA of the CDR3: TGTGCCATCAGTCAGGGGGGATACACTGAAGCTTTCTTT. This sequence encodes CAISQGGYTEAFF.

In nucleotides, the CDR3 is TGTGCCAGCAGCCTACAGGGGGCCGGGATCACTGAAGCTTTCTTT. Translation: CASSLQGAGITEAFF. This sequence joins TRBV7-2 and TRBJ1-1; 9 nucleotides line up with TRBD1. The junction had 8 bases not matched to a gene; V was cut back by 5 bases and J by 4 bases. The germline V gene has CDR1 SGHTA and CDR2 FQGNSA. This CDR3 comprises 15 residues.

The sample holds one count of this clone. The genes are TRBV4-2 and TRBJ2-1; 10 bases match TRBD2. V dropped 4 bases and J dropped 3; count of bases not matched to a gene: 3. The CDR3 is 15 amino acids. Germline V gene lookup returns CDR1 LGHNA and CDR2 YNFKEQ. The CDR3 is CASSPERGGYNEQFF. In nucleotides, the CDR3 is TGTGCCAGCAGCCCGGAGCGGGGGGGCTACAATGAGCAGTTCTTC.

This clone was detected only a few times. This rearrangement joins TRBV6-6 to TRBJ1-1; D perhaps matches TRBD1 (6 bases). Germline CDR1 reads MNHNY; CDR2 reads SVGAGI (reference sequence). V was trimmed by 5 bases and J by 2 bases, leaving 15 bases between them. CDR3 size: 15 residues. The CDR3 DNA is TGTGCCAGCAGTGGATTCGGACAGAGAAACACTGAAGCTTTCTTT. Translated, it gives CASSGFGQRNTEAFF.

This chain joins TRBV5-1 and TRBJ2-1, with 9 bases identical to TRBD1. The CDR3 is made up of 15 amino acids. Germline trimming cut 3 bases from V and 8 bases from J; bases unmatched to any gene: 9. Germline V gene lookup returns CDR1 SGHRS and CDR2 YFSETQ. This CDR3 reads CASSWAGTGIDEQFF. Here the CDR3 DNA reads TGCGCCAGCAGCTGGGCCGGGACAGGGATCGATGAGCAGTTCTTC.

This sequence joins TRBV14 and TRBJ2-5; D is unclear. In germline, CDR1 is SGHDN, CDR2 FVKESK. Between the trimmed V and J ends, which lost 0 bases and 4 bases, there was a span of 12 bases. There are 15 residues in the CDR3. The CDR3 bases are TGTGCCAGCAGCCAAGAGAGCGCGTTGGGAGAGACCCAGTACTTC. Protein product: CASSQESALGETQYF.

This chain joins TRBV7-2 and TRBJ2-2; TRBD2 might be the D (5 bases). V lost 0 bases to trimming and J lost 6 bases, with 11 bases between them. This CDR3 spans 15 amino acids. In germline, CDR1 is SGHTA, CDR2 FQGNSA. The CDR3, as DNA: TGTGCCAGCAGCTTAGCGAGCGGTAATTCCGGGGAGCTGTTTTTT. Residues: CASSLASGNSGELFF.

J is TRBJ2-1 and V is TRBV20-1, with D maybe TRBD2 (7 bases). CDR1 DFQATT and CDR2 SNEGSKA come from the germline V gene (reference sequence). The CDR3 is 11 residues long. The V gene lost 8 bases and the J gene lost 15 bases, with 20 bases spanning the gap. The CDR3 region has the DNA TGCAGTCCCAAGGGGGGGGCCTATCGGTTCTTC. It yields the protein CSPKGGAYRFF.

With regard to this clone: One end of the junction is discordant with germline, which a read error may explain. Other DNA sequences of this sample code for an identical CDR3. V and J are TRBV27 and TRBJ2-7; 8 nucleotides align to TRBD2. The germline CDR1 and CDR2 sequences are MNHEY and SMNVEV (reference sequence). The CDR3 extends over 17 amino acids. The CDR3 DNA sequence: TGTGCCAGCAGCTTATACCCCTCCCCGGGAGGGTTCTACGAGCAGTACTTC. It yields the protein CASSLYPSPGGFYEQYF.

The rearrangement joins TRBV7-8 to TRBJ1-2, with a possible D match to TRBD1 (5 bases). The germline V gene has CDR1 SGHVS and CDR2 FQNEAQ. The CDR3 consists of 15 residues. Trimming took 5 bases from V and 0 from J, leaving 13 bases between them. CDR3 residues: CASSTQGEANYGYTF. CDR3 sequence (DNA): TGTGCCAGCAGCACCCAAGGGGAAGCTAACTATGGCTACACCTTC.

This clone was recorded a few times. This chain links TRBV7-8 with TRBJ1-6, with 7 bases matching TRBD1. This CDR3 is built from 15 residues. V was clipped by 5 bases and J by 8 bases; unmatched bases: 9. The germline V gene encodes CDR1 SGHVS and CDR2 FQNEAQ. CDR3 region: CASSPATGRDSPLHF. The DNA of the CDR3 is TGTGCCAGCAGCCCTGCGACAGGGAGAGATTCACCCCTCCACTTT.

This chain connects TRBV28 to TRBJ1-1, with D unresolved. V lost 8 bases and J lost 0, with 10 bases in between. Germline-derived CDR1 and CDR2 are MDHEN and SYDVKM. This CDR3 has 13 residues. CDR3 region: CASQREMNTEAFF. The CDR3 DNA reads TGTGCCAGCCAGAGGGAGATGAACACTGAAGCTTTCTTT.

The chain recombines TRBV5-1 with TRBJ2-1; TRBD1 agrees at 8 bases. The CDR3 runs to 17 residues. J lost 0 bases, V lost 5 bases, and 10 bases had no gene match. Germline values: CDR1 SGHRS, CDR2 YFSETQ. The DNA of the CDR3 is TGCGCCAGCAGTATTATGCCTCAGGGGGCCTCCTACAATGAGCAGTTCTTC. As protein: CASSIMPQGASYNEQFF.

Details on this clone: Germline is not matched at one junction end, which may reflect a read error. The V and J genes are TRBV7-9 and TRBJ1-6, with D possibly being TRBD1 (5 bases). Germline V gene data show CDR1 as SEHNR and CDR2 as FQNEAQ (reference sequence). There are 16 residues in the CDR3. CDR3 amino acids: CSSSAATGAYNSPLHF. The CDR3 coding sequence is TGTTCCAGCAGTGCAGCTACAGGAGCCTATAATTCACCCCTCCACTTT.

This clone was counted only a few times. DNA of the CDR3: TGTGCCAGCAGCTTAAGCCAGCGGGGCTACGAGCAGTACTTC. This encodes CASSLSQRGYEQYF. The chain uses TRBV7-9 and TRBJ2-7; 7 positions agree with TRBD2. The V gene's germline CDR1 is SEHNR and CDR2 FQNEAQ (reference sequence). V shed 2 bases, J shed 3 bases, and the junction held 4 bases outside the gene matches. This CDR3 has 14 residues.

V usage is TRBV11-2 and J usage is TRBJ2-5; 7 bases are a match to TRBD2. Trimming removed 1 base from V and 1 base from J; junction bases left unmatched: 6. This CDR3 spans 16 amino acids. Germline assignment: CDR1 SGHAT and CDR2 FQNNGV. The CDR3 bases are TGTGCCAGCAGCTTAGTGGGCGGGGGAACCCAAGAGACCCAGTACTTC. It translates to CASSLVGGGTQETQYF.

V and J are TRBV10-3 and TRBJ2-7; 10 bases map to TRBD1. CDR1 and CDR2 (germline): ENHRY, SYGVKD. This CDR3 is 13 amino acids long. The V and J ends lost 8 bases and 3 bases, in that order; junction bases with no gene match: 4. The CDR3 loop is CAIAGTGDYEQYF. The CDR3 DNA reads as TGTGCCATCGCCGGGACAGGGGACTACGAGCAGTACTTC.

This clone came up once. Other DNA sequences of this sample code for an identical CDR3. This chain links TRBV7-6 with TRBJ2-7; 9 nucleotides match TRBD1. J lost 3 bases, V lost 1 base, and 4 bases had no gene match. The CDR3 sequence is 15 residues long. The germline V gene has CDR1 SGHVS and CDR2 FNYEAQ. CDR3 loop: CASSLGGQGFYEQYF. The CDR3 DNA is TGTGCCAGCAGCTTAGGGGGACAGGGATTCTACGAGCAGTACTTC.